This T cell receptor (beta chain) emerged from a study of CD8 T cells in ankylosing spondylitis. CDR3 length: 17 amino acids. CDR1 is MNHEY and CDR2 is SVGEGT in the germline V gene. V was pared by 6 bases and J by 4 bases, with 23 bases between. This clonotype has ten or more counts. TCRdb reprocessed the 5' RACE reads via MiXCR and lists one record per CDR3 protein. The data contain about 140,000 distinct CDR3 sequences, approximately 8.4% of them singletons. The rearrangement joins TRBV6-2 or TRBV6-3 to TRBJ2-3; D is possibly TRBD1 or TRBD2 (5 bases each). Sequencing was done on a sample of synovial fluid, either unsorted or a sorted T cell fraction (not recorded which). The source is a male donor with ankylosing spondylitis. DNA for the CDR3: TGTGCCAGCAGGGGACCCTCGACTAAGCGGTTTGCAGATACGCAGTATTTT. This encodes CASRGPSTKRFADTQYF.